The 17 T cell receptor beta chains below all came from one sample that was sequenced in a study of cytomegalovirus exposure and HLA in healthy donors. Both 60 Vbeta primers and 13 Jbeta primers went into the PCR. Some clones are missing from TCRdb's copy, which holds only in-frame ones; the method was immunoSEQ multiplex PCR. The sample holds about 160,000 clones; roughly 79% are singletons and the top ten take 0.98%. The sample taken for sequencing was PBMCs. The receptors here all came from a woman aged 45 to 65 in good health and CMV-seropositive.

This sequence joins TRBV29-1 and TRBJ2-7; D not resolved. V lost 4 bases and J lost 7, with 20 bases in between. CDR1 SQVTM and CDR2 ANQGSEA come from the germline V gene. The length of the CDR3 is 14 residues. Here the CDR3 reads CSVVLAGRLREQYF. The CDR3 nucleotides are TGCAGCGTTGTTCTGGCAGGTCGTCTTAGAGAGCAGTACTTC.

V gene TRBV4-3 combines with J gene TRBJ2-3; 7 bases align to TRBD2. Unmatched junction bases numbered 6, after V lost 1 base and J lost 5 bases. The germline V gene has CDR1 LGHNA and CDR2 YSLEER. This CDR3 has 15 amino acids. The CDR3 loop reads CASSQVGGVGDTQYF. CDR3 coding DNA: TGCGCCAGCAGCCAAGTTGGGGGGGTAGGAGATACGCAGTATTTT.

This chain links TRBV19 with TRBJ2-6; D possibly corresponds to TRBD2 (7 bases). CDR3 size: 19 residues. Germline CDR1 LNHDA, CDR2 SQIVND (reference sequence). V was shortened by 1 base and J by 0 bases, with 16 bases between the two germline ends. CDR3 DNA: TGTGCCAGTAGTATAGGATGGGGGGGCGCACCCTCTGGGGCCAACGTCCTGACTTTC. Its protein is CASSIGWGGAPSGANVLTF.

The V gene is TRBV7-2, the J gene TRBJ2-1, with 8 positions matching TRBD2. The CDR3 is 15 residues long. After removal of 1 base from V and 7 bases from J, the junction contained 6 bases not matched to a gene. Per the germline V gene, CDR1 is SGHTA and CDR2 is FQGNSA. The CDR3 DNA reads as TGTGCCAGCAGCTTAGGAGCGGGGGTGGGGAATGAGCAGTTCTTC. Protein sequence: CASSLGAGVGNEQFF.

The genes are TRBV28 and TRBJ1-6; D uncertain. This CDR3 has 14 residues. The germline CDR1 and CDR2 sequences are MDHEN and SYDVKM. The V end was cut by 9 bases, the J end by 8 bases, with 17 bases between. As DNA, the CDR3 is TGTGCCAGTAACCCCCAGGTTCTTTATTCACCCCTCCACTTT. Its translation is CASNPQVLYSPLHF.

In its sample, this clone was seen a few times. This rearrangement joins TRBV7-8 to TRBJ2-1; D gene ambiguous. With 1 base removed from V and 4 bases from J, the gap between germline ends came to 14 bases. CDR1 is SGHVS, CDR2 FQNEAQ, per germline. This CDR3 has 16 amino acids. In DNA form, the CDR3 reads TGTGCCAGCAGCTTAGTTCGGTTAGTTCGTTACAATGAGCAGTTCTTC. Residues: CASSLVRLVRYNEQFF.

This chain uses TRBV7-3 with TRBJ1-1; 7 nucleotides line up with TRBD1. The CDR3 length is 16 residues. Looked up from germline, CDR1 is SGHTA and CDR2 is FQGTGA. The V gene end was trimmed by 5 bases and the J gene end by 0 bases; junction bases not matched to a gene: 9. The CDR3, as DNA: TGTGCCAGCAGCCCCTACAGGGGAGAGGTGAACACTGAAGCTTTCTTT. This gives the protein CASSPYRGEVNTEAFF.

This clone was detected once. The chain joins TRBV27 to TRBJ2-7; maybe TRBD1 (6 bases). This CDR3 is 13 amino acids long. Germline CDR1 reads MNHEY; CDR2 reads SMNVEV (reference sequence). The V end lost 2 bases, the J end lost 5 bases, and 10 bases lay between the germline ends. CDR3 sequence: CASSLQGFNEQYF. CDR3 nucleotide sequence: TGTGCCAGCAGTTTACAGGGGTTTAACGAGCAGTACTTC.

The rearrangement links TRBV18 to TRBJ1-5; 8 bases align to TRBD1. The CDR3 has 16 residues. The J segment lost 1 base and the V segment lost 4 bases, leaving 6 bases of the junction unmatched. CDR1 KGHSH and CDR2 LQKENI come from the germline V gene. The CDR3 region has the DNA TGTGCCAGCTCACGGGGGACAGGTTTGAGCAATCAGCCCCAGCATTTT. Its protein is CASSRGTGLSNQPQHF.

The CDR3 DNA is TGTGCCAGCAGCTCAGGGGAAGAGACCCAGTACTTC. Amino acids: CASSSGEETQYF. This chain connects TRBV7-9 to TRBJ2-5; D perhaps matches TRBD1 (6 bases). Germline CDR1 is SEHNR and CDR2 is FQNEAQ (reference sequence). Trimming took off 4 bases at V and 3 bases at J, with 6 bases between the two ends. The CDR3 spans 12 residues.

V and J are TRBV28 and TRBJ1-5, with 8 bases lining up with TRBD1. V lost 1 base and J lost 3; bases outside the gene matches: 8. CDR3 size: 17 residues. Germline loops: CDR1 MDHEN, CDR2 SYDVKM. The CDR3: CASSLLVTGAYNQPQHF. The CDR3 DNA reads as TGTGCCAGCAGTTTATTGGTGACAGGGGCGTACAATCAGCCCCAGCATTTT.

The chain has TRBV6-6 and TRBJ2-3; D perhaps matches TRBD2 (6 bases). This CDR3 has 15 amino acids. Germline V CDR1 and CDR2: MNHNY, SVGAGI (reference sequence). Between the trimmed V and J ends, which lost 4 bases and 1 base, there was a span of 12 bases. As DNA, the CDR3 is TGTGCCAGCAGTTCCCCTAGCGAGGGCACAGATACGCAGTATTTT. Residues: CASSSPSEGTDTQYF.

The CDR3 region is CASSQSPGSANEKLFF. The CDR3 DNA reads TGCGCCAGCAGCCAGAGTCCAGGGTCAGCTAATGAAAAACTGTTTTTT. The genes are TRBV4-1 and TRBJ1-4; D is perhaps TRBD1 (5 bases). CDR1 MGHRA and CDR2 YSYEKL come from the germline V gene. CDR3 size: 16 residues. Trimming removed 3 bases from V and 3 bases from J, with 14 bases in between.

This chain joins TRBV2 and TRBJ1-5; the match to TRBD1 covers 9 bases. V lost 4 bases to trimming and J lost 6 bases; unmatched junction nucleotides: 7. Germline CDR1 reads SNHLY; CDR2 reads FYNNEI. The CDR3 runs to 15 residues. The chain's CDR3 is CASSALTGGPQPQHF. The CDR3 DNA is TGTGCCAGCAGTGCCCTGACAGGGGGGCCTCAGCCCCAGCATTTT. Complete variable domain (other parts from reference TRBV2 and TRBJ1-5): EPEVTQTPSHQVTQMGQEVILRCVPISNHLYFYWYRQILGQKVEFLVSFYNNEISEKSEIFDDQFSVERPDGSNFTLKIRSTKLEDSAMYFCASSALTGGPQPQHFGDGTRLSIL.

This clone occurred a few times. The CDR3: CASTIGGAQYNEQFF. In DNA form, the CDR3 reads TGTGCCAGCACCATAGGGGGGGCCCAATACAATGAGCAGTTCTTC. The chain links TRBV2 to TRBJ2-1; tentative D call: TRBD2 (7 bases). Trimming took off 7 bases at V and 4 bases at J, with 17 bases between the two ends. Per germline, CDR1 SNHLY and CDR2 FYNNEI. CDR3 length equals 15 residues.

This chain connects TRBV4-1 to TRBJ2-3; TRBD2 matches at 8 bases. The V gene end was trimmed by 0 bases and the J gene end by 2 bases; junction bases not matched to a gene: 1. This CDR3 comprises 15 residues. Germline V gives CDR1 MGHRA, CDR2 YSYEKL. CDR3 residues: CASSQELADTDTQYF. The DNA of the CDR3 is TGCGCCAGCAGCCAAGAACTAGCGGACACAGATACGCAGTATTTT.

The rearrangement joins TRBV6-6 to TRBJ1-2, with D possibly TRBD1 on 6 matching bases. Trimming cost V 0 bases and J 2 bases, with 7 bases left between them. Germline CDR1 reads MNHNY; CDR2 reads SVGAGI (reference sequence). This CDR3 region has 14 residues. Written as DNA, the CDR3 is TGTGCCAGCAGTTACTCAGGACAGAACTATGGCTACACCTTC. Its protein is CASSYSGQNYGYTF.